This is a list of T cell receptor beta chains from one sample in a study of molecular identifiers for immune sequencing clone quantification. One entry per CDR3 protein, called by TCRdb with MiXCR from the PCR reads. The sample shows some 97,000 distinct CDR3 sequences, about 35% of them seen only once. Sequenced input: naive CD8+ T cells from blood, with Jurkat cell RNA spiked in. These TCRs come from a human donor in good health. Some libraries in this study had Jurkat cell RNA spiked in. The CDR3 runs from the conserved cysteine through the conserved F or W. Each record gives: V gene, clone size, D gene, J gene, CDR3 DNA, CDR3 protein. D genes are given only for firm matches. Rows give clone size only sometimes, using once, few, many, or a class for an expanded clone.

TRBV28	-	-	TRBJ2-7	TGTGCCAGCAGTTTAGGCGCAGGGTTTACCTACGAGCAGTACTTC	CASSLGAGFTYEQYF
TRBV28	-	TRBD2	TRBJ2-3	TGTGCCAGCAGCCAACCGGGACTAGCGGGAGCTGTCACAGATACGCAGTATTTT	CASSQPGLAGAVTDTQYF
TRBV28	-	-	TRBJ2-7	TGTGCCAGCAGTCCACGAATGGCCTACGAGCAGTACTTC	CASSPRMAYEQYF
TRBV19	few	TRBD2	TRBJ2-7	TGTGCCAGTAGTCTCCTCGGACTAGCGGGAAACGAGCAGTACTTC	CASSLLGLAGNEQYF
TRBV29-1	many	-	TRBJ1-1	TGCAGCGTTACTCGCACTGAAGCTTTCTTT	CSVTRTEAFF
TRBV9	many	-	TRBJ2-2	TGTGCCAGCAGCTCCCCCGGGGAGCTGTTTTTT	CASSSPGELFF
TRBV23-1	-	-	TRBJ2-7	TGCGCCAGCAGTCCCGGGACCCCTTTCTACGAGCAGTACTTC	CASSPGTPFYEQYF
TRBV7-2	-	-	TRBJ2-1	TGTGCCTGCAGCTTCTGGGGAAATTCCTACAATGAGCAGTTCTTC	CACSFWGNSYNEQFF
TRBV6-2/TRBV6-3	few	-	TRBJ2-3	TGTGCCAGCAGTAGTGGACGGAGATTCCTAACAGATACGCAGTATTTT	CASSSGRRFLTDTQYF
TRBV12-3/TRBV12-4	-	-	TRBJ2-5	TGTGTCAGCAGTTTAAAGGACTGGAGGGAAGAGACCCAGTACTTC	CVSSLKDWREETQYF
TRBV12-3/TRBV12-4	few	TRBD2	TRBJ2-1	TGTGCCAGCAGGCGGCTCCTAGCGGGGGCCTACAATGAGCAGTTCTTC	CASRRLLAGAYNEQFF
TRBV27	-	-	TRBJ2-2	TGTGCCAGTTGCCAGGGTCACACCGGGGAGCTGATTTTT	CASCQGHTGELIF
TRBV6-2/TRBV6-3	few	-	TRBJ1-5	TGTGCCAGCAGTTATCCTGACACACGCAATCAGCCCCAGCATTTT	CASSYPDTRNQPQHF
TRBV9	-	-	TRBJ2-2	TGTGCCAGCAGTTCCTCGGGAGCATACACCGGGGAGCTGTTATTT	CASSSSGAYTGELLF
TRBV7-2	-	TRBD2	TRBJ2-5	TGTGCCAGCAGCTTATCCCCCGGGACTAGCGCGTACCAAGAGACCCAGTACTTC	CASSLSPGTSAYQETQYF
TRBV19	many	-	TRBJ2-1	TGTGCCAGCAGCTTAGGTCTATACAATGAGCAGTTCTTC	CASSLGLYNEQFF
TRBV13	few	TRBD2	TRBJ2-3	TGTGCCACGAAATCGGGGGGGCCCACAGATACGCAGTATTTT	CATKSGGPTDTQYF
TRBV10-3	many	TRBD1	TRBJ1-4	TGTGCCATCAGGGAACAGGGGGTGGAAAAACTGTTTTTT	CAIREQGVEKLFF
TRBV6-6	many	TRBD2	TRBJ2-1	TGTGCCAGCTGGGTAGCGGGAGGTAGTGAGCAGTTCTTC	CASWVAGGSEQFF
TRBV4-1	-	-	TRBJ2-7	TGCGCCAGCAGCCAAGTCCTCTTTTACGAGCAGTACTTC	CASSQVLFYEQYF
TRBV7-2	many	TRBD1	TRBJ1-5	TGTGCCAGCAGCCCAGGGACAGCCCTAAATCAGCCCCAGCATTTT	CASSPGTALNQPQHF
TRBV7-9	-	TRBD1	TRBJ2-5	TGTGCCAGCAGCTTGGGACAGGGGATGTTGGAGACCCAGTACTTC	CASSLGQGMLETQYF
TRBV5-1	-	-	TRBJ2-7	TGCGCCAGCAGATCGGACTTAATGTACTACGAGCAGTACTTC	CASRSDLMYYEQYF
TRBV28	many	TRBD2	TRBJ2-3	TGTGCCAGCAGTTCCCCCGTTAGCGGGTCAGATACGCAGTATTTT	CASSSPVSGSDTQYF
TRBV28	-	-	TRBJ2-7	TGTGCCAGCGGTTCCCTCAGGGCTTACGAGCAGTACTTC	CASGSLRAYEQYF
TRBV27	-	-	TRBJ1-4	TGTGCCAGCAGTGTATTGGTGGGCCATGAAAAACTGTTTTTT	CASSVLVGHEKLFF
TRBV20-1	many	-	TRBJ1-5	TGCAGTGCTAGAGAGCCCCAGGGGTTCGGCAATCAGCCCCAGCATTTT	CSAREPQGFGNQPQHF
TRBV19	-	TRBD1	TRBJ2-1	TGTGCCGGTAGTAAGGCAAAAGGACAGGGTATCATCGGGGATGAGCAGTTCTTC	CAGSKAKGQGIIGDEQFF